The 13 T cell receptor beta chains below were found in one sample sequenced in a study of T-cell reconstitution after alpha-beta-depleted transplantation in children (TCRdb year 2016). In the paper's terms, the treatment or condition label means: allogeneic hematopoietic cell transplantation with graft depleted of TCRalphabeta T cells and CD19 B cells. Libraries were made using PCR. Instrument on record: Illumina HiSeq 2500. TCR libraries were prepared with molecular barcoding, using unique molecular identifiers to normalize TCRbeta repertoire quantification. TCRdb reran the public reads through fastp at Q25 and MiXCR, keeping productive beta chains. Rows with one shared CDR3 protein collapse into an entry with the most common genes and DNA. The sample table records about a million distinct CDR3 sequences; roughly 29% of these occur just once. Clones ranked in the top ten supply roughly 31% of the sample.

The sample consisted of PBMCs, mostly from graft donor cells, taken 360 days after TCRalphabeta/CD19-depleted stem cell transplant. The receptors were gathered from a boy younger than two who had a stem cell transplant for SCID, so the T cells may come from the graft donor.

This clonotype was found a few times. The genes are TRBV3-1 and TRBJ2-5; possible D gene TRBD1, 5 bases. In germline, CDR1 is LGHDT, CDR2 YNNKEL (reference sequence). The ends were cut back, 4 bases at V and 7 bases at J, with 13 bases in the middle. This CDR3 is built from 13 residues. The CDR3 bases are TGTGCCAGCAGCCGCGACAGCTTCGGGACCCAGTACTTC. Protein: CASSRDSFGTQYF.

This clonotype occurred a few times. The chain links TRBV12-3 or TRBV12-4 to TRBJ2-4; D is possibly TRBD2 (6 bases). CDR3 length: 13 residues. Trimming left V 8 bases short and J 6 bases short, with 14 bases between. For the CDR3, the DNA is TGTGCCAGCGGTTCGGGGCGGGGAAACATTCAGTACTTC. Translating gives CASGSGRGNIQYF.

This chain uses TRBV5-1 with TRBJ2-2; D ambiguous. Germline V gene sequence: CDR1 SGHRS, CDR2 YFSETQ. Trimming left V 0 bases short and J 6 bases short, with 9 bases between. CDR3 length equals 14 residues. CDR3 in amino acids: CASSLGIPAGELFF. The CDR3 coding sequence is TGCGCCAGCAGCTTGGGCATTCCCGCCGGGGAGCTGTTTTTT.

The chain combines TRBV4-3 with TRBJ2-7, with a possible D match to TRBD2 (6 bases). V was shortened by 0 bases and J by 4 bases, with 16 bases between the two germline ends. CDR3 length: 16 amino acids. Per the germline V gene, CDR1 is LGHNA and CDR2 is YSLEER. The CDR3 DNA follows: TGCGCCAGCAGCCAAGATCTTTGGGGACTTCCGTACGAGCAGTACTTC. Protein: CASSQDLWGLPYEQYF.

The rearrangement links TRBV15 to TRBJ2-7; 10 nucleotides match TRBD1. CDR1 LNHNV and CDR2 YYDKDF come from the germline V gene (reference sequence). The CDR3 has 15 amino acids. V trimming: 6 bases; J trimming: 3 bases; junction bases outside the gene matches: 8. The CDR3 DNA is TGTGCCACCAGTCCCGGACAGGGGGGAGACTACGAGCAGTACTTC. Its protein is CATSPGQGGDYEQYF.

This chain uses TRBV5-1 with TRBJ1-1; D is perhaps TRBD1 (6 bases). The CDR3 extends over 13 amino acids. V gave up 4 bases and J gave up 8 bases, with 15 bases separating them. Germline V CDR1 and CDR2: SGHRS, YFSETQ. In DNA, the CDR3 is TGCGCCAGCAGCAGAAACCTCGGGACAGAAGCTTTCTTT. Amino acids: CASSRNLGTEAFF.

This clonotype was counted between two and nine times. The rearrangement joins TRBV12-3 or TRBV12-4 to TRBJ2-4; D is unclear. Trimming removed 5 bases from V and 2 bases from J, with 7 bases in between. The length of the CDR3 is 13 residues. The CDR3 loop is CASSLRSKNIQYF. The CDR3 DNA reads as TGTGCCAGCAGTCTCCGGTCCAAAAACATTCAGTACTTC.

V gene TRBV18 combines with J gene TRBJ2-5; D possibly matches TRBD1 or TRBD2 (6 bases each). Germline V gene lookup returns CDR1 KGHSH and CDR2 LQKENI. The CDR3 has 17 residues. V was trimmed by 3 bases and J by 5 bases, leaving 22 bases between them. The CDR3 nucleotides are TGTGCCAGCTCACCCCTCCGGACAGACGCACGGGGGGAGACCCAGTACTTC. Translated: CASSPLRTDARGETQYF.

This clonotype was seen a handful of times. The CDR3: CASSLNREDTQYF. The CDR3 DNA reads as TGTGCCAGCAGCTTAAACAGGGAAGATACGCAGTATTTT. The chain has TRBV7-7 and TRBJ2-3; maybe TRBD1 (6 bases). The CDR3 runs to 13 residues. The V end lost 2 bases, the J end lost 5 bases, and 8 bases lay between the germline ends. Germline V CDR1 and CDR2: SSHAT, FNYEAQ (reference sequence).

This clonotype has just a few counts. The genes are TRBV7-2 and TRBJ2-5; the match to TRBD1 covers 7 bases. This CDR3 has 13 amino acids. CDR1 is SGHTA, CDR2 FQGNSA, per germline. This CDR3 reads CASGQDEQETQYF. CDR3 in DNA: TGTGCTTCAGGACAGGACGAACAAGAGACCCAGTACTTC.

The gene calls are TRBV4-2 and TRBJ1-5; D remains ambiguous. There are 15 residues in the CDR3. Germline V gene lookup returns CDR1 LGHNA and CDR2 YNFKEQ. Trimming removed 2 bases at V and 3 bases at J, with 11 bases between. CDR3 in amino acids: CASSQWAISNQPQHF. CDR3 DNA: TGTGCCAGCAGCCAATGGGCTATATCCAATCAGCCCCAGCATTTT.

The chain carries TRBV2 and TRBJ2-1; 13 bases align to TRBD2. Looked up from germline, CDR1 is SNHLY and CDR2 is FYNNEI. The J segment lost 4 bases and the V segment lost 2 bases, leaving 8 bases of the junction unmatched. The CDR3 is made up of 18 amino acids. CDR3 in amino acids: CASSENSGLAGWYNEQFF. In DNA form, the CDR3 reads TGTGCCAGCAGTGAAAATTCGGGACTAGCGGGGTGGTACAATGAGCAGTTCTTC.

The V gene is TRBV27, the J gene TRBJ2-7, with no clear D. Germline-derived CDR1 and CDR2 are MNHEY and SMNVEV (reference sequence). CDR3 length equals 14 residues. The V and J ends lost 8 bases and 0 bases respectively, with 14 bases between them. CDR3 nucleotide sequence: TGTGCCAGCGGGTTAGGGTTGGGCTCCTACGAGCAGTACTTC. It encodes CASGLGLGSYEQYF.